The 8 T cell receptor beta chains listed next were all sequenced from one sample in a study of blood T cell repertoires in COVID-19. Produced via immunoSEQ multiplex PCR; TCRdb's table is partial and in-frame only. This table has some 350,000 clones, more than 80% appearing once. Material: PBMCs or T cells enriched from blood (not recorded which). Source of these receptors: a man aged 18 to 35 who had recovered from COVID-19.

This clone was seen once. The V gene is TRBV4-1, the J gene TRBJ2-5; 14 positions agree with TRBD2. This CDR3 contains 15 residues. Unmatched junction bases numbered 3, after V lost 4 bases and J lost 5 bases. Germline lookup yields CDR1 MGHRA and CDR2 YSYEKL. The CDR3 spells CASSRGTSGGETQYF. The CDR3 DNA follows: TGCGCCAGCAGCCGAGGGACTAGCGGGGGTGAGACCCAGTACTTC.

The CDR3 protein is CASSLGGRTGQPNYGYTF. The CDR3 bases are TGTGCCAGCAGCTTAGGAGGTAGGACAGGGCAACCAAACTATGGCTACACCTTC. The chain is built from TRBV7-9 and TRBJ1-2, with 8 bases identical to TRBD1. Trimming cost V 1 base and J 2 bases; bases outside gene matches: 12. This CDR3 spans 18 amino acids. CDR1 SEHNR and CDR2 FQNEAQ come from the germline V gene (reference sequence). Variable domain in full (rest from reference TRBV7-9 and TRBJ1-2): DTGVSQNPRHKITKRGQNVTFRCDPISEHNRLYWYRQTLGQGPEFLTYFQNEAQLEKSRLLSDRFSAERPKGSFSTLEIQRTEQGDSAMYLCASSLGGRTGQPNYGYTFGSGTRLTVV.

This chain joins TRBV3-1 (or the pseudogene TRBV3-2) and TRBJ1-2; D uncertain. The CDR3 consists of 14 residues. Germline V gives CDR1 LGHDT, CDR2 YNNKEL (reference sequence). Deletions cut 1 base from V and 5 bases from J, with 11 bases between. The CDR3 protein is CASSQVEGRYGYTF. For the CDR3, the DNA is TGTGCCAGCAGCCAAGTTGAGGGCCGGTATGGCTACACCTTC.

In the case of this clone: The germline gene is not matched at one end of the junction; a read error may be the cause. The genes are TRBV7-3 and TRBJ1-1; 7 bases are shared with TRBD1. CDR3 length: 13 amino acids. Germline lookup yields CDR1 SGHTA and CDR2 FQGTGA. DNA of the CDR3: TGTGCCAGCAGCCGGGACAGCAACACGGAAGCTTTCTTT. Protein: CASSRDSNTEAFF.

In DNA, the CDR3 is TGTGCCAGCAGCGACGGGACAGGTAACACCGGGGAGCTGTTTTTT. It translates to CASSDGTGNTGELFF. This chain connects TRBV9 to TRBJ2-2; 8 positions match TRBD1. This CDR3 has 15 residues. The ends lost 3 bases at V and 2 bases at J; junction bases unmatched: 3. CDR1 is SGDLS and CDR2 is YYNGEE in the germline V gene.

The V and J genes are TRBV5-1 and TRBJ2-7; the D gene is possibly TRBD2 (5 bases). Germline V gene sequence: CDR1 SGHRS, CDR2 YFSETQ. V lost 0 bases and J 1 base, leaving 26 bases between the germline ends. This CDR3 comprises 20 residues. The DNA of the CDR3 is TGCGCCAGCAGCTTGGATGGGTGGCCCCGGTTACGAGGGTGGTCCTACGAGCAGTACTTC. Protein product: CASSLDGWPRLRGWSYEQYF.

This clone was seen a few times. This chain links TRBV27 with TRBJ2-7; 9 positions agree with TRBD2. Germline V gene lookup returns CDR1 MNHEY and CDR2 SMNVEV (reference sequence). The CDR3 spans 14 residues. V trimming: 4 bases; J trimming: 2 bases; junction bases outside the gene matches: 3. The CDR3 bases are TGTGCCAGCAGTTGGCGGGAGGGGACCTACGAGCAGTACTTC. Protein: CASSWREGTYEQYF.

The V gene is TRBV7-9, the J gene TRBJ1-1; D ambiguous. The CDR3 spans 16 residues. Deletions cut 5 bases from V and 0 bases from J, with 16 bases between. Germline assignment: CDR1 SEHNR and CDR2 FQNEAQ (reference sequence). The CDR3 sequence: CASSPRSQTLNTEAFF. For the CDR3, the DNA is TGTGCCAGCAGCCCCCGGAGTCAGACTTTGAACACTGAAGCTTTCTTT.